The 13 T cell receptor beta chains given below trace back to one sample, sequenced in a study of vaccination effects on CD4 cells after COVID-19. Data came from immunoSEQ multiplex PCR; TCRdb stores just in-frame clones and leaves some out. The sample contains about 46,000 clones, over 60% of which appear only once. These TCRs' antigens remain unknown. Upon completion of 10 days in culture, CD4+ T cells were isolated. By PCR, the person was confirmed to have had SARS-CoV-2 infection between March and December 2020. Everyone in the study got two shots of either the BNT162b2 or mRNA-1273 vaccine. Material: CD4+ T cells from PBMCs cultured without peptide, obtained after COVID-19 vaccination. The receptors derive from a human donor who had a prior SARS-CoV-2 infection.

This clone was found once. The V and J genes are TRBV11-3 and TRBJ2-3; 12 bases are a match to TRBD2. V shed 5 bases, J shed 3 bases, and the junction held 9 bases outside the gene matches. Germline CDR1 is SGHNT and CDR2 is YENEEA. This CDR3 is 17 amino acids long. CDR3 loop: CASSLRLAGEGTDTQYF. CDR3 coding DNA: TGTGCCAGCAGCCTGCGACTAGCGGGAGAAGGAACAGATACGCAGTATTTT.

The CDR3 bases are TGTGCCATCAGTGGTAGCGGGGTTACAGATACGCAGTATTTT. Its protein is CAISGSGVTDTQYF. The chain couples TRBV10-3 to TRBJ2-3, with TRBD2 identical over 8 bases. The CDR3 has 14 amino acids. Germline V gene sequence: CDR1 ENHRY, CDR2 SYGVKD. Trimming took 4 bases from V and 3 from J; bases not matched to a gene: 3.

This rearrangement joins TRBV5-6 to TRBJ1-3; D is ambiguous. Germline CDR1 is SGHDT and CDR2 is YYEEEE. This CDR3 is 16 amino acids long. V lost 2 bases, J lost 0 bases, and 12 bases lay in between. CDR3 nucleotide sequence: TGTGCCAGCAGCTTACCGCGACAAACCTCTGGAAACACCATATATTTT. Amino acid sequence: CASSLPRQTSGNTIYF.

This clone appeared a few times. The CDR3: CASSGGPDTGELFF. The CDR3 region has the DNA TGTGCCAGTTCGGGGGGGCCGGACACCGGGGAGCTGTTTTTT. The chain recombines TRBV10-3 with TRBJ2-2; 8 bases agree with TRBD2. The CDR3 is made up of 14 amino acids. Germline CDR1 reads ENHRY; CDR2 reads SYGVKD. With 10 bases clipped from V and 3 bases from J, the junction kept 7 bases outside the gene matches.

The chain has TRBV2 and TRBJ2-2, with no clear D. The CDR3 is 13 residues long. CDR1 is SNHLY, CDR2 FYNNEI, per germline. V shed 4 bases and J shed 6 bases, with 9 bases lying between them. The CDR3 protein is CASSVFGAGELFF. CDR3 in DNA: TGTGCCAGCAGTGTCTTTGGGGCCGGGGAGCTGTTTTTT.

This clone was observed a few times. J is TRBJ2-5 and V is TRBV2; 12 positions agree with TRBD2. There are 15 residues in the CDR3. With V trimmed by 4 bases and J by 5 bases, 5 bases remained unmatched. Germline CDR1 is SNHLY and CDR2 is FYNNEI. This CDR3 reads CASSATSGRGETQYF. CDR3 nucleotide sequence: TGTGCCAGCAGTGCGACTAGCGGGAGAGGGGAGACCCAGTACTTC.

The chain couples TRBV9 to TRBJ2-5; 11 positions match TRBD1. V trimming: 0 bases; J trimming: 7 bases; junction bases outside the gene matches: 5. Germline CDR1 reads SGDLS; CDR2 reads YYNGEE. This CDR3 contains 15 residues. CDR3 bases: TGTGCCAGCAGCGTAGGGGACAGGGGGTCAGGGACCCAGTACTTC. This gives the protein CASSVGDRGSGTQYF.

This clone was picked up a small number of times. The gene calls are TRBV2 and TRBJ2-7; TRBD1 matches 9 bases. Germline CDR1 and CDR2: SNHLY and FYNNEI. Trimming removed 5 bases from V and 6 bases from J; junction bases left unmatched: 2. CDR3 length: 12 amino acids. This CDR3 reads CASSYRGREQYF. As DNA, the CDR3 is TGTGCCAGCAGTTACAGGGGGCGCGAGCAGTACTTC.

V gene TRBV6-6 combines with J gene TRBJ2-7, with TRBD1 matching over 10 bases. The CDR3 runs to 17 residues. The V gene's germline CDR1 is MNHNY and CDR2 SVGAGI (reference sequence). V lost 5 bases to trimming and J lost 1 base; unmatched junction nucleotides: 11. The CDR3 region is CASSQPRQGAFSYEQYF. As DNA, the CDR3 is TGTGCCAGCAGTCAGCCCCGACAGGGGGCTTTTTCCTACGAGCAGTACTTC.

The J gene is TRBJ1-3, the V gene TRBV6-2 or TRBV6-3, with a weak D call TRBD1 (6 bases). V shed 5 bases and J shed 8 bases, with 22 bases lying between them. Germline CDR1 reads MNHEY; CDR2 reads SVGEGT. The CDR3 consists of 16 residues. DNA for the CDR3: TGTGCCAGCAGTCCCAGGATGGGGACAAAGGTGGACACCATATATTTT. Translation: CASSPRMGTKVDTIYF.

In this sample, this clone turned up a few times. CDR3 loop: CASSAFGEEKLFF. The CDR3, as DNA: TGTGCCAGCAGTGCATTTGGGGAGGAAAAACTGTTTTTT. The V gene is TRBV2, the J gene TRBJ1-4; D call uncertain. Looked up from germline, CDR1 is SNHLY and CDR2 is FYNNEI. CDR3 length: 13 amino acids. Trimming removed 4 bases at V and 8 bases at J, with 11 bases between.

This clone was counted between two and nine times. This chain connects TRBV7-9 to TRBJ2-1; D may be TRBD1 (5 bases). CDR1 and CDR2 from the germline V gene are SEHNR and FQNEAQ (reference sequence). This CDR3 has 12 amino acids. V was clipped by 5 bases and J by 6 bases, with 8 bases between them. The CDR3 region has the DNA TGTGCCAGCAGCCCCCAGGGCAATGAGCAGTTCTTC. This sequence encodes CASSPQGNEQFF.

The J gene is TRBJ1-2, the V gene TRBV3-1 (or the pseudogene TRBV3-2); possibly TRBD1 for D (5 bases). The CDR3 covers 12 residues. V lost 1 base and J 8 bases, leaving 8 bases between the germline ends. Germline CDR1 is LGHDT and CDR2 is YNNKEL (reference sequence). CDR3 residues: CASSQAQGGYTF. The CDR3 nucleotides read TGTGCCAGCAGCCAAGCCCAGGGAGGCTACACCTTC.